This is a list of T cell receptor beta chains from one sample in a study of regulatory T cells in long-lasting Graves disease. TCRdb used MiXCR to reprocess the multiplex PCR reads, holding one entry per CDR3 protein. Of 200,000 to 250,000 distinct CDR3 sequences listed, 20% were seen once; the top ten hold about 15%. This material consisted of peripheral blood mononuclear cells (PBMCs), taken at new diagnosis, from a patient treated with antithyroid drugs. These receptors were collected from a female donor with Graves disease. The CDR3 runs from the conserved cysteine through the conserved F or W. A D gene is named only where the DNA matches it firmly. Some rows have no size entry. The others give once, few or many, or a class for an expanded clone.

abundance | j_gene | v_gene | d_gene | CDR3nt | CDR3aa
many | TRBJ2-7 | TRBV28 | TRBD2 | TGTGCCAGCAGTTTTACGGGAACCGGGACTAGGTACTCCTACGAGCAGTACTTC | CASSFTGTGTRYSYEQYF
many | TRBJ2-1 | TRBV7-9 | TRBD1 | TGTGCCAGCAGCGCCGGGACAGGGAACAATGAGCAGTTCTTC | CASSAGTGNNEQFF
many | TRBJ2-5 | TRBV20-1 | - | TGCAGTGCAATACTAAATCGGGGGATACAAGAGACCCAGTACTTC | CSAILNRGIQETQYF
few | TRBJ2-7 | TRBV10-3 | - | TGTGCCATCCGCGATTCGGGGTTATACGAGCAGTACTTC | CAIRDSGLYEQYF
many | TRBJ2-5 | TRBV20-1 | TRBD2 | TGCAGTGCTAGTGGACTAGCGAGGGACCAAGAGACCCAGTACTTC | CSASGLARDQETQYF
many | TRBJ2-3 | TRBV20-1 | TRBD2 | TGCAGTGCTAGGCGCCCGGGACTAGCGGGGGCGAACACAGATACGCAGTATTTT | CSARRPGLAGANTDTQYF
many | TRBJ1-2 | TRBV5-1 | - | TGCGCCAGCAGCTTATACAGGGAGGACTATGGCTACACCTTC | CASSLYREDYGYTF
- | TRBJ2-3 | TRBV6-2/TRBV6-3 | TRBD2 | TGTGCCAGCAGACTTAGCGGGGGGCTGGATACGCAGTATTTT | CASRLSGGLDTQYF
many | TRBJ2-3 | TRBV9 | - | TGTGCCAGCAGCGCAGGACTGGGCACAGATACGCAGTATTTT | CASSAGLGTDTQYF
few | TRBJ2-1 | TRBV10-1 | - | TGCGCCAGCAGCGCCGGGACGAACTACAATGAGCAGTTCTTC | CASSAGTNYNEQFF
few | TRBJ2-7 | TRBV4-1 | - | TGCGCCAGCAGCCAAACACCGGGGACAAGCCTTATCTACGAGCAGTACTTC | CASSQTPGTSLIYEQYF
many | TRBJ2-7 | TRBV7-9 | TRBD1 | TGTGCCAGCAGCCCCGGGACAGGGGCCGGGAAGCAGTACTTC | CASSPGTGAGKQYF
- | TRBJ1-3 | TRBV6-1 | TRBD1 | TGTGCCAGCAGTGGACGACAGGGCGGAAACACCATATATTTT | CASSGRQGGNTIYF
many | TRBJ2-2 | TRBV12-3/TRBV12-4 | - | TGTGCCAGCAGTTTAAGGTCACCCAATACGAACACCGGGGAGCTGTTTTTT | CASSLRSPNTNTGELFF
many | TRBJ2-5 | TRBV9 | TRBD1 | TGTGCCAGCAGCGATTCCAGGGGGCGCCGGGAGACCCAGTACTTC | CASSDSRGRRETQYF
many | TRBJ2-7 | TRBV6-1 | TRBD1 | TGTGCCAGCAGGGACGGACAGGGGGCCAACGAGCAGTACTTC | CASRDGQGANEQYF
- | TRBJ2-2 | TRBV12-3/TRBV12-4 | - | TGTGCCAGCAGTTTAGAACCCGGGGAGCTGTTTTTT | CASSLEPGELFF
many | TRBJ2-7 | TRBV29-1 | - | TGCAGCGGTGGACGGTCCTCCTACGAGCAGTACTTC | CSGGRSSYEQYF
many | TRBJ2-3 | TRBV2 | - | TGTGCCAGCAGTGCGGGGGCTCTGGATACGCAGTATTTT | CASSAGALDTQYF
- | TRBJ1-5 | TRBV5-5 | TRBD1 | TGTGCCAGCAGCTTCCAGGACAGGGGATATCAGCCCCAGCATTTT | CASSFQDRGYQPQHF
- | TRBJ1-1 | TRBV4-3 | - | TGCGCCAGCAGCCAAGGTATCTCAGATAACACTGAAGCTTTCTTT | CASSQGISDNTEAFF
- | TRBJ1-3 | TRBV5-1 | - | TGCGCCAGCAGCCAAGATTTTAACTCTGGAAACACCATATATTTT | CASSQDFNSGNTIYF